Shown below are 27 T cell receptor beta chains from a single sample sequenced in a study of shared clonotypes between healthy human individuals. Naive CD8 cells lacked CD45RO and underwent positive selection for CCR7, leaving out terminally differentiated effector memory CD45RA+ cells. Measured with immunoSEQ multiplex PCR; TCRdb has only the in-frame clones, and not every one. The sample lists roughly 550,000 clones, around 95% occurring once. Input material: naive CD8+ T cells sorted from blood. These receptors came from a woman in her twenties or thirties in good health.

The V and J genes are TRBV19 and TRBJ2-1, with 7 bases fitting TRBD1. The CDR3 spans 16 residues. Trimming took 4 bases from V and 1 from J; bases not matched to a gene: 7. Germline CDR1 LNHDA, CDR2 SQIVND (reference sequence). In DNA form, the CDR3 reads TGTGCCAGTAGTACTCGACAGGGTATTTCCTACAATGAGCAGTTCTTC. This gives the protein CASSTRQGISYNEQFF.

Of note for this clone: One end of the junction fails to match germline, which may point to a read error. This rearrangement joins TRBV7-8 to TRBJ2-7; tentatively, D is TRBD1 (6 bases). Per germline, CDR1 SGHVS and CDR2 FQNEAQ. CDR3 length: 15 amino acids. The CDR3 here is CASSLLAGDGYEQYF. Written as DNA, the CDR3 is TGTGCCAGCAGCTTATTGGCAGGGGATGGCTACGAGCAGTACTTT.

The chain couples TRBV27 to TRBJ2-7; 14 bases fit TRBD2. CDR1 and CDR2 (germline): MNHEY, SMNVEV (reference sequence). V shed 5 bases and J 5 bases; nucleotides not matched to a gene: 5. The CDR3 length is 15 residues. CDR3 in DNA: TGTGCCAGCAGTATCGGGACTAGCGGGAGAAACGAGCAGTACTTC. This gives the protein CASSIGTSGRNEQYF.

This chain links TRBV5-4 with TRBJ2-1; the match to TRBD2 covers 9 bases. The CDR3 is 18 amino acids. Unmatched junction bases numbered 18, after V lost 3 bases and J lost 8 bases. The germline gives CDR1 SGHNT, CDR2 YYREEE (reference sequence). CDR3 in amino acids: CASSWDIYLREGGDEQFF. The DNA for the CDR3 is TGTGCCAGCAGCTGGGACATTTATTTGCGGGAGGGTGGAGATGAGCAGTTCTTC.

This chain joins TRBV7-9 and TRBJ2-1; 7 nucleotides match TRBD2. Germline CDR1 SEHNR, CDR2 FQNEAQ (reference sequence). The CDR3 loop spans 16 amino acids. V gave up 5 bases and J gave up 4 bases; unmatched junction bases: 11. Here the CDR3 reads CASSPISGGRYNEQFF. CDR3 in DNA: TGTGCCAGCAGCCCTATATCGGGGGGTCGTTACAATGAGCAGTTCTTC.

This clone has a handful of counts. This chain joins TRBV10-1 and TRBJ1-2; no firm D call. This CDR3 comprises 13 residues. Germline V gene lookup returns CDR1 WNHNN and CDR2 SYGVQD (reference sequence). Trimming stripped 4 bases from V and 2 bases from J, with 8 bases between. In nucleotides, the CDR3 is TGCGCCAGCAGTGGGTCGGGAAACTATGGCTACACCTTC. Translation: CASSGSGNYGYTF.

The chain has TRBV19 and TRBJ2-5; no clear D. Trimming took 4 bases from V and 4 from J, leaving 13 bases between them. The CDR3 sequence is 14 residues long. CDR1 is LNHDA, CDR2 SQIVND, per germline (reference sequence). The CDR3 region has the DNA TGTGCCAGTAGTACGGGTACCCTTAGAGAGACCCAGTACTTC. It specifies CASSTGTLRETQYF.

The chain is built from TRBV28 and TRBJ2-7, with D unresolved. This CDR3 is built from 14 residues. Trimming left V 4 bases short and J 2 bases short, with 12 bases between. CDR1 is MDHEN, CDR2 SYDVKM, per germline. The CDR3 coding sequence is TGTGCCAGCAGTTCGATCAGTCGACCCTACGAGCAGTACTTC. This sequence encodes CASSSISRPYEQYF. Based on the CDR3 plus reference TRBV28 and TRBJ2-7, the full variable domain is DVKVTQSSRYLVKRTGEKVFLECVQDMDHENMFWYRQDPGLGLRLIYFSYDVKMKEKGDIPEGYSVSREKKERFSLILESASTNQTSMYLCASSSISRPYEQYFGPGTRLTVT.

The chain joins TRBV25-1 to TRBJ2-1, with no clear D. Trimming took 3 bases from V and 8 from J, leaving 20 bases between them. Germline loops: CDR1 MGHDK, CDR2 SYGVNS. There are 16 residues in the CDR3. CDR3 nucleotide sequence: TGTGCCAGCAGTGACCTTCCGGCGGCTATAATGGATGAGCAGTTCTTC. It specifies CASSDLPAAIMDEQFF.

The chain combines TRBV7-9 with TRBJ1-1, with D maybe TRBD1 (5 bases). The V gene's germline CDR1 is SEHNR and CDR2 FQNEAQ (reference sequence). Trimming cost V 5 bases and J 5 bases, with 12 bases left between them. The CDR3 consists of 13 residues. The CDR3 protein is CASSRPGGTEAFF. CDR3 DNA sequence: TGTGCCAGCAGCAGACCGGGGGGAACTGAAGCTTTCTTT.

This chain links TRBV4-1 with TRBJ1-3, with D possibly TRBD1 on 6 matching bases. V lost 3 bases and J 4 bases, leaving 34 bases between the germline ends. The CDR3 is 22 amino acids. Germline CDR1 MGHRA, CDR2 YSYEKL. The CDR3 nucleotides are TGCGCCAGCAGCCATGCTCCGGAGTTTTTTGACAGGAGGATGTTAAAAGGAAACACCATATATTTT. Translating it yields CASSHAPEFFDRRMLKGNTIYF.

The chain employs TRBV28 and TRBJ1-1, with unresolved D. CDR3 length: 14 residues. In germline, CDR1 is MDHEN, CDR2 SYDVKM. V dropped 3 bases and J dropped 4 bases, with 12 bases sitting between them. CDR3 in DNA: TGTGCCAGCAGTTTTGAAGGCACTTCCACTGAAGCTTTCTTT. Translation: CASSFEGTSTEAFF.

This clone occurred once. The V and J genes are TRBV13 and TRBJ1-2; weak D call: TRBD1 (5 bases). From germline, CDR1 is PRHDT and CDR2 FYEKMQ (reference sequence). Trimming shortened V by 3 bases and J by 1 base, and 12 bases separated the two germline ends. The CDR3 runs 15 residues. Here the CDR3 DNA reads TGTGCCAGCAGCTTGGGGGGAGGGGTTAACTATGGCTACACCTTC. Residues: CASSLGGGVNYGYTF.

The chain is built from TRBV9 and TRBJ2-2; D is unclear. CDR3 length: 13 amino acids. V was cut by 4 bases and J by 9 bases, with 13 bases left in between. CDR1 and CDR2 (germline): SGDLS, YYNGEE. The CDR3 DNA is TGTGCCAGCAGCTCAACGGGTGACTGGGAGCTGTTTTTT. Protein: CASSSTGDWELFF.

V gene TRBV6-1 combines with J gene TRBJ2-7, with D perhaps matching TRBD1 (6 bases). Germline lookup yields CDR1 MNHNS and CDR2 SASEGT. The V gene lost 1 base and the J gene lost 2 bases, with 18 bases spanning the gap. This CDR3 is built from 17 residues. CDR3 region: CASSEGPYRVPTYEQYF. For the CDR3, the DNA is TGTGCCAGCAGTGAAGGGCCCTACAGGGTGCCAACCTACGAGCAGTACTTC.

The chain links TRBV25-1 to TRBJ2-3, with 7 bases matching TRBD2. V lost 6 bases to trimming and J lost 0 bases; unmatched junction nucleotides: 6. Germline loops: CDR1 MGHDK, CDR2 SYGVNS. CDR3 length: 15 amino acids. This CDR3 is CASSFGGRSTDTQYF. DNA of the CDR3: TGTGCCAGCAGCTTTGGCGGGAGAAGCACAGATACGCAGTATTTT.

The chain couples TRBV28 to TRBJ1-5; D is unresolved. The CDR3 runs to 20 residues. V gave up 5 bases and J gave up 1 base, with 27 bases separating them. Germline CDR1 and CDR2: MDHEN and SYDVKM. CDR3 protein: CASSPFGDLGSGGSNQPQHF. Here the CDR3 DNA reads TGTGCCAGCAGTCCATTTGGAGATTTGGGGTCGGGAGGGAGCAATCAGCCCCAGCATTTT.

The genes are TRBV5-6 and TRBJ2-7, with D tentatively TRBD1 or TRBD2 (5 bases each). The CDR3 consists of 16 residues. The ends were cut back, 1 base at V and 4 bases at J, with 18 bases in the middle. Per germline, CDR1 SGHDT and CDR2 YYEEEE. Here the CDR3 DNA reads TGTGCCAGCAGCTTGTTTTTCGAGGGGATCGGATACGAGCAGTACTTC. Translation: CASSLFFEGIGYEQYF.

The chain employs TRBV19 and TRBJ1-5, with a possible D match to TRBD1 (6 bases). Per germline, CDR1 LNHDA and CDR2 SQIVND (reference sequence). Trimming took off 6 bases at V and 2 bases at J, with 14 bases between the two ends. The CDR3 spans 15 residues. CDR3 amino acids: CASRNRERGNQPQHF. Written as DNA, the CDR3 is TGTGCCAGTAGGAACAGGGAGAGGGGCAATCAGCCCCAGCATTTT.

This clone appeared once. This chain uses TRBV23-1 with TRBJ2-3, with D tentatively TRBD1 (6 bases). TRBV23-1 is sorted into the ORF group, with uncertain function. The V and J ends lost 5 bases and 6 bases respectively, with 30 bases between them. This CDR3 is 19 amino acids long. The CDR3 loop reads CASSYSPSEQKQGKDTQYF. The CDR3 DNA is TGCGCCAGCAGTTACTCTCCTTCCGAGCAAAAGCAGGGGAAGGATACGCAGTATTTT.

This clone occurred once. The V call is TRBV7-2, the J call TRBJ2-1, with D possibly matching TRBD1 (6 bases). The CDR3 contains 15 residues. Germline assignment: CDR1 SGHTA and CDR2 FQGNSA. Trimming pared 5 bases from V and 2 bases from J, leaving 13 bases between. CDR3 nucleotide sequence: TGTGCCAGCAGCATGGACAGTTCGCCCTACAATGAGCAGTTCTTC. This gives the protein CASSMDSSPYNEQFF.

The rearrangement links TRBV28 to TRBJ1-1; D unclear. V shed 3 bases and J shed 1 base, with 18 bases lying between them. The CDR3 is made up of 17 amino acids. Germline V lookup: CDR1 MDHEN, CDR2 SYDVKM. The CDR3 here is CASSLTISLTENTEAFF. The CDR3 DNA reads as TGTGCCAGCAGTTTGACGATAAGTTTAACCGAGAACACTGAAGCTTTCTTT. Full variable domain (outside the CDR3, taken from reference TRBV28 and TRBJ1-1): DVKVTQSSRYLVKRTGEKVFLECVQDMDHENMFWYRQDPGLGLRLIYFSYDVKMKEKGDIPEGYSVSREKKERFSLILESASTNQTSMYLCASSLTISLTENTEAFFGQGTRLTVV.

This chain connects TRBV7-6 to TRBJ2-3, with TRBD1 matching over 9 bases. After removal of 3 bases from V and 5 bases from J, the junction contained 12 bases not matched to a gene. CDR1 SGHVS and CDR2 FNYEAQ come from the germline V gene. This CDR3 region has 17 residues. The CDR3, as DNA: TGTGCCAGCAGCTTGGATCCGGGACAGGGCGTTGAAGATACGCAGTATTTT. This translates into CASSLDPGQGVEDTQYF.

There are a few counts of this clone. This sample includes further DNA sequences coding for the same CDR3. V gene TRBV29-1 combines with J gene TRBJ2-1; the D is unclear. Germline-derived CDR1 and CDR2 are SQVTM and ANQGSEA. Trimming removed 3 bases at V and 5 bases at J, with 2 bases between. The length of the CDR3 is 10 residues. The CDR3 loop reads CSVDNNEQFF. The CDR3 DNA sequence: TGCAGCGTTGACAACAATGAGCAGTTCTTC.

J is TRBJ2-7 and V is TRBV4-1, with TRBD2 identical over 7 bases. Unmatched junction bases numbered 8, after V lost 0 bases and J lost 3 bases. Germline assignment: CDR1 MGHRA and CDR2 YSYEKL. The CDR3 sequence is 16 residues long. As DNA, the CDR3 is TGCGCCAGCAGCCAAGATTTGAGGGCTAGCGGCTACGAGCAGTACTTC. Translated, it gives CASSQDLRASGYEQYF.

The gene calls are TRBV28 and TRBJ1-5, with TRBD1 identical over 8 bases. The CDR3 has 14 amino acids. Germline trimming cut 7 bases from V and 7 bases from J; bases unmatched to any gene: 9. The germline V gene has CDR1 MDHEN and CDR2 SYDVKM. CDR3 DNA: TGTGCCAGCACCGTGACAGGGGCAGGACAGCCCCAGCATTTT. It codes for CASTVTGAGQPQHF.

The chain combines TRBV13 with TRBJ2-7; D is possibly TRBD1 or TRBD2 (5 bases each). Trimming pared 3 bases from V and 5 bases from J, leaving 8 bases between. The CDR3 is 12 residues long. CDR1 is PRHDT and CDR2 is FYEKMQ in the germline V gene (reference sequence). CDR3 bases: TGTGCCAGCAGCTTCCCGGGACACGAGCAGTACTTC. This gives the protein CASSFPGHEQYF.